This TCR beta chain was identified in a study of blood T cell repertoires in COVID-19. Looking at the study overall: There were acute and convalescent COVID-19 samples, and they came from the United States, Italy and Spain.

Study processing details: Cell counts per sample came from amplifying reference gene primers. The method was immunoSEQ multiplex PCR; TCRdb's version includes in-frame clones alone and lacks a portion of them. The D gene and trimming were derived from the DNA, and the V and J assignments and clone size from that table. The profile shows some 320,000 clones, about 88% of them singletons. The CDR3 spans 13 residues. The V and J ends lost 5 bases and 5 bases respectively, with 13 bases between them. Germline loops: CDR1 MNHEY, CDR2 SMNVEV (reference sequence). The chain combines TRBV27 with TRBJ2-7, with D hard to call. The material sequenced was PBMCs or T cells enriched from blood (not recorded which). The receptor's source is a man in his fifties or sixties who had recovered from COVID-19. The CDR3 sequence: CASSVFDNNEQYF. The DNA for the CDR3 is TGTGCCAGCAGTGTCTTCGACAACAACGAGCAGTACTTC.